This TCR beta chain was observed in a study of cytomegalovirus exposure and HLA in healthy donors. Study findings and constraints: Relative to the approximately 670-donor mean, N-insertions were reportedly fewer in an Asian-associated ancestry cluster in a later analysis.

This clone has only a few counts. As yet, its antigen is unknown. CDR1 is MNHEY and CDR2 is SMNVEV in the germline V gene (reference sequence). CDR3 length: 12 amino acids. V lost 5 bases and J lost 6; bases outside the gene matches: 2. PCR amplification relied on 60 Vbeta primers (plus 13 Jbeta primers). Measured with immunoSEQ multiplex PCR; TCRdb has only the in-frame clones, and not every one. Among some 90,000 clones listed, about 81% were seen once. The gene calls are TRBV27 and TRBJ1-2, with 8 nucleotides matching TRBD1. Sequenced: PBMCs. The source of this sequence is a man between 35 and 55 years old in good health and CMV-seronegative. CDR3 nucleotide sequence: TGTGCCAGCAGTCGGACAGGGAATGGCTACACCTTC. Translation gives CASSRTGNGYTF.